One sample yielded the 28 T cell receptor beta chains listed below, sequenced in a study of blood T cell repertoires in COVID-19. Profiling relied on immunoSEQ multiplex PCR, and the TCRdb table lists in-frame clones only, not all of them. The sample holds 120,000 to 150,000 clones; about 79% are singletons and the top ten take about 6.8%. The material sequenced was peripheral blood. Receptors originate from a woman between 45 and 65 years old in a cohort sampled during active or convalescent COVID-19.

The rearrangement uses TRBV12-3 or TRBV12-4 and TRBJ2-5; possibly TRBD2 for D (6 bases). This CDR3 is 13 amino acids long. V was trimmed by 5 bases and J by 2 bases, leaving 9 bases between them. Here the CDR3 reads CASSRDLQETQYF. The CDR3 DNA reads as TGTGCCAGCAGTCGGGACTTACAAGAGACCCAGTACTTC.

The chain joins TRBV6-6 to TRBJ2-1; 13 bases agree with TRBD2. This CDR3 contains 15 residues. V lost 2 bases, J lost 10 bases, and 5 bases stayed unmatched. Germline V gene sequence: CDR1 MNHNY, CDR2 SVGAGI (reference sequence). The CDR3 bases are TGTGCCAGCAGTTACCCAAGGACTAGCGGGGGCGAGCAGTTCTTC. Its protein is CASSYPRTSGGEQFF.

This chain joins TRBV12-3 or TRBV12-4 and TRBJ2-7, with TRBD1 as a possible D gene (6 bases). This CDR3 spans 13 amino acids. With 1 base removed from V and 5 bases from J, the gap between germline ends came to 9 bases. CDR3 amino acids: CASSLGGLDEQYF. The CDR3 DNA reads as TGTGCCAGCAGTTTAGGGGGGCTGGACGAGCAGTACTTC.

The chain couples TRBV9 to TRBJ1-6, with 9 bases lining up with TRBD1. This CDR3 comprises 15 residues. Losses at the gene ends were 4 bases for V and 9 bases for J; bases not matched to a gene: 8. CDR1 and CDR2 (germline): SGDLS, YYNGEE. Written as DNA, the CDR3 is TGTGCCAGCAGCCCGAGCCGGGACAGGGCTTCACCCCTCCACTTT. Its protein is CASSPSRDRASPLHF.

The chain recombines TRBV30 with TRBJ1-1; a possible D gene is TRBD1 (6 bases). Trimming took off 2 bases at V and 1 base at J, with 8 bases between the two ends. The CDR3 extends over 13 amino acids. In germline, CDR1 is GTSNPN, CDR2 SVGIG (reference sequence). The CDR3 sequence: CAWSLQGNTEAFF. In DNA, the CDR3 is TGTGCCTGGAGTTTACAGGGGAACACTGAAGCTTTCTTT.

This clone has a single count. The rearrangement links TRBV12-5 to TRBJ2-7, with D hard to call. In germline, CDR1 is LGHNT, CDR2 FRNRAP. Trimming removed 6 bases from V and 0 bases from J, with 9 bases in between. The CDR3 runs 13 residues. The CDR3 here is CASGWADSYEQYF. As DNA, the CDR3 is TGTGCTAGTGGCTGGGCCGACTCCTACGAGCAGTACTTC.

The V call is TRBV19, the J call TRBJ2-3; no reliable D call. Per germline, CDR1 LNHDA and CDR2 SQIVND (reference sequence). The CDR3 loop spans 13 amino acids. V shed 7 bases and J shed 2 bases, with 10 bases lying between them. The CDR3 bases are TGTGCCAGTACTGAGCCCCACACAGATACGCAGTATTTT. Encoded protein: CASTEPHTDTQYF.

V gene TRBV27 combines with J gene TRBJ1-5, with D possibly TRBD1 on 5 matching bases. V lost 3 bases, J lost 7 bases, and 13 bases lay in between. Germline V gene sequence: CDR1 MNHEY, CDR2 SMNVEV (reference sequence). The CDR3 sequence is 14 residues long. The CDR3: CASSLSRAGQPQHF. Written as DNA, the CDR3 is TGTGCCAGCAGTTTGAGCAGGGCTGGCCAGCCCCAGCATTTT.

This chain joins TRBV4-1 and TRBJ2-2, with unresolved D. V was trimmed by 5 bases and J by 6 bases, leaving 13 bases between them. The CDR3 runs 14 residues. Germline CDR1 MGHRA, CDR2 YSYEKL. In nucleotides, the CDR3 is TGCGCCAGCAGCACCTTCGGAGAGGCCGGGGAGCTGTTTTTT. It is translated as CASSTFGEAGELFF.

The chain links TRBV29-1 to TRBJ2-1; D is possibly TRBD1 (5 bases). The CDR3 extends over 12 amino acids. Per the germline V gene, CDR1 is SQVTM and CDR2 is ANQGSEA. V lost 4 bases to trimming and J lost 5 bases, with 9 bases between them. The CDR3 bases are TGCAGCGTTGCACAGACAGACAATGAGCAGTTCTTC. It specifies CSVAQTDNEQFF.

This clone was counted a few times. The rearrangement joins TRBV6-4 to TRBJ1-1; D call uncertain. The CDR3 runs 12 residues. V was shortened by 6 bases and J by 2 bases, with 7 bases between the two germline ends. Germline values: CDR1 MRHNA, CDR2 SNTAGT. The chain's CDR3 is CASRGSNTEAFF. The CDR3 nucleotides read TGTGCCAGCAGAGGGAGTAACACTGAAGCTTTCTTT.

This rearrangement joins TRBV5-1 to TRBJ2-3; D is perhaps TRBD2 (5 bases). The CDR3 consists of 14 residues. Germline CDR1 is SGHRS and CDR2 is YFSETQ. The germline V and J ends were trimmed by 4 bases and 4 bases, with 13 bases remaining between them. The CDR3 loop is CASSRHSGADTQYF. The CDR3 nucleotides are TGCGCCAGCAGCCGTCACAGCGGCGCAGATACGCAGTATTTT. Supplemented by reference TRBV5-1 and TRBJ2-3, the full variable domain reads KAGVTQTPRYLIKTRGQQVTLSCSPISGHRSVSWYQQTPGQGLQFLFEYFSETQRNKGNFPGRFSGRQFSNSRSEMNVSTLELGDSALYLCASSRHSGADTQYFGPGTRLTVL.

The CDR3 here is CASSLEFGVRHGYTF. The CDR3 DNA is TGTGCCAGCAGCTTAGAGTTTGGAGTCCGCCATGGCTACACCTTC. The V call is TRBV7-9, the J call TRBJ1-2; no clear D gene. The CDR3 loop spans 15 amino acids. Trimming removed 1 base from V and 6 bases from J, with 15 bases in between. In germline, CDR1 is SEHNR, CDR2 FQNEAQ (reference sequence).

V gene TRBV4-1 combines with J gene TRBJ1-4; a possible D gene is TRBD1 (5 bases). Per the germline V gene, CDR1 is MGHRA and CDR2 is YSYEKL. V was cut by 1 base and J by 7 bases, with 13 bases left in between. CDR3 length equals 15 residues. This CDR3 is CASSQGQSGREKLFF. CDR3 coding DNA: TGCGCCAGCAGCCAAGGACAGTCCGGGCGTGAAAAACTGTTTTTT.

The rearrangement links TRBV29-1 to TRBJ1-1; D remains unclear. Trimming shortened V by 4 bases and J by 1 base, and 10 bases separated the two germline ends. Germline CDR1 and CDR2: SQVTM and ANQGSEA. The length of the CDR3 is 13 residues. The CDR3 region is CSVVLQPNTEAFF. CDR3 DNA sequence: TGCAGCGTTGTGCTACAGCCGAACACTGAAGCTTTCTTT.

J is TRBJ1-4 and V is TRBV4-1; 7 nucleotides align to TRBD1. This CDR3 is built from 16 residues. CDR1 is MGHRA, CDR2 YSYEKL, per germline. J lost 7 bases, V lost 4 bases, and 12 bases had no gene match. The CDR3 sequence: CASSPLPQGLGEKLFF. In DNA, the CDR3 is TGCGCCAGCAGCCCCCTTCCACAGGGGTTAGGTGAAAAACTGTTTTTT.

This CDR3 reads CASSEDRGTYEQYF. The CDR3 DNA reads as TGCGCCAGCAGTGAGGACAGGGGAACCTACGAGCAGTACTTC. The chain joins TRBV10-2 to TRBJ2-7; 8 bases are shared with TRBD1. With 2 bases clipped from V and 2 bases from J, the junction kept 2 bases outside the gene matches. CDR1 is WSHSY and CDR2 is SAAADI in the germline V gene. The CDR3 covers 14 residues.

This clone was seen just once. The V gene is TRBV7-9, the J gene TRBJ1-1, with D unresolved. This CDR3 comprises 14 residues. The ends were cut back, 5 bases at V and 4 bases at J, with 14 bases in the middle. The V gene's germline CDR1 is SEHNR and CDR2 FQNEAQ (reference sequence). The DNA for the CDR3 is TGTGCCAGCAGCCTAGACGCAGGAAGCACTGAAGCTTTCTTT. Protein: CASSLDAGSTEAFF.

The chain joins TRBV12-3 or TRBV12-4 to TRBJ1-1; 8 positions match TRBD1. V trimming: 4 bases; J trimming: 5 bases; junction bases outside the gene matches: 3. The CDR3 runs to 13 residues. In nucleotides, the CDR3 is TGTGCCAGCAGTTCGGGACAGGTAACTGAAGCTTTCTTT. Residues: CASSSGQVTEAFF.

V gene TRBV5-4 combines with J gene TRBJ1-2; 7 bases align to TRBD1. CDR1 is SGHNT, CDR2 YYREEE, per germline (reference sequence). The CDR3 is 16 residues long. The V and J ends lost 2 bases and 4 bases, in that order; junction bases with no gene match: 11. CDR3 DNA sequence: TGTGCCAGCAGCTTACCCGAAAACAGGGGCGGCTATGGCTACACCTTC. It specifies CASSLPENRGGYGYTF.

The chain combines TRBV5-1 with TRBJ2-3; no definite D call. This CDR3 has 12 residues. Germline V gene lookup returns CDR1 SGHRS and CDR2 YFSETQ. V gave up 4 bases and J gave up 7 bases, with 10 bases separating them. The CDR3 loop is CASSITYNTQYF. The DNA for the CDR3 is TGCGCCAGCAGCATAACCTATAATACGCAGTATTTT.

This chain joins TRBV6-2 or TRBV6-3 and TRBJ1-2; D remains ambiguous. Germline V CDR1 and CDR2: MNHEY, SVGEGT. V was trimmed by 2 bases and J by 2 bases, leaving 9 bases between them. The CDR3 contains 14 residues. The CDR3 reads CASSYGGRNYGYTF. CDR3 coding DNA: TGTGCCAGCAGTTACGGTGGCAGAAACTATGGCTACACCTTC.

The chain uses TRBV10-3 and TRBJ1-5; D ambiguous. Germline assignment: CDR1 ENHRY and CDR2 SYGVKD. There are 15 residues in the CDR3. The germline V and J ends were trimmed by 0 bases and 3 bases, with 9 bases remaining between them. The CDR3 DNA reads as TGTGCCATCAGTGAGTCGATACAGAACAATCAGCCCCAGCATTTT. Translated, it gives CAISESIQNNQPQHF.

The V gene is TRBV24-1, the J gene TRBJ2-1; the match to TRBD1 covers 9 bases. The CDR3 has 19 amino acids. V was pared by 1 base and J by 2 bases, with 11 bases of the junction left unmatched. Germline CDR1 is KGHDR and CDR2 is SFDVKD. As DNA, the CDR3 is TGTGCCACCAGTGATTTATCTATTTCCCGGACAGGGGCCTACAATGAGCAGTTCTTC. This codes for CATSDLSISRTGAYNEQFF.

This clone was seen once. The V and J genes are TRBV7-9 and TRBJ1-2, with 11 nucleotides matching TRBD1. Germline V gene data show CDR1 as SEHNR and CDR2 as FQNEAQ (reference sequence). The CDR3 spans 16 residues. With V trimmed by 4 bases and J by 3 bases, 7 bases remained unmatched. CDR3 in amino acids: CASSSDRGRTYYGYTF. DNA for the CDR3: TGTGCCAGCAGCTCGGACAGGGGGCGAACTTACTATGGCTACACCTTC.

This rearrangement joins TRBV11-2 to TRBJ1-1; tentative D call: TRBD1 (6 bases). This CDR3 comprises 14 residues. CDR1 is SGHAT, CDR2 FQNNGV, per germline. The V and J ends lost 5 bases and 1 base respectively, with 11 bases between them. The CDR3 protein is CASSIRQENTEAFF. CDR3 DNA: TGTGCCAGCAGCATTCGACAGGAGAACACTGAAGCTTTCTTT.

The chain has TRBV12-3 or TRBV12-4 and TRBJ1-1; D is possibly TRBD1 (5 bases). Deletions cut 6 bases from V and 10 bases from J, with 18 bases between. The CDR3 consists of 13 residues. The CDR3 sequence: CASRDTGYVGAFF. DNA for the CDR3: TGTGCCAGCAGGGACACCGGGTATGTAGGAGCTTTCTTT.

The chain combines TRBV5-1 with TRBJ2-1; 7 bases agree with TRBD1. J was trimmed by 5 bases and V by 4 bases; bases with no gene match: 6. The CDR3 length is 14 residues. The germline CDR1 and CDR2 sequences are SGHRS and YFSETQ. This chain's CDR3 is CASSSGQENNEQFF. The CDR3 DNA sequence: TGCGCCAGCAGCAGCGGACAGGAGAACAATGAGCAGTTCTTC.